The entry that follows covers one T cell receptor beta chain sequence. These data are taken from a study of technical replicates of blood from several donors. The repertoire was sequenced with immunoSEQ multiplex PCR; TCRdb's copy has only in-frame clones and lacks some. The sample comprises approximately 76,000 clones, roughly 97% of which are singletons, and approximately 0.2% rests with the top ten. Trimming removed 8 bases at V and 0 bases at J, with 14 bases between. The CDR3 length is 15 residues. Germline V lookup: CDR1 MNHNS, CDR2 SASEGT. This chain uses TRBV6-1 with TRBJ2-1, with D unresolved. Material for sequencing was T cells isolated from PBMCs. The sequence was collected from a human donor in good health. The CDR3 here is CASLSIPSSYNEQFF. The CDR3 DNA reads as TGTGCCAGCCTTTCAATCCCGAGCTCCTACAATGAGCAGTTCTTC.